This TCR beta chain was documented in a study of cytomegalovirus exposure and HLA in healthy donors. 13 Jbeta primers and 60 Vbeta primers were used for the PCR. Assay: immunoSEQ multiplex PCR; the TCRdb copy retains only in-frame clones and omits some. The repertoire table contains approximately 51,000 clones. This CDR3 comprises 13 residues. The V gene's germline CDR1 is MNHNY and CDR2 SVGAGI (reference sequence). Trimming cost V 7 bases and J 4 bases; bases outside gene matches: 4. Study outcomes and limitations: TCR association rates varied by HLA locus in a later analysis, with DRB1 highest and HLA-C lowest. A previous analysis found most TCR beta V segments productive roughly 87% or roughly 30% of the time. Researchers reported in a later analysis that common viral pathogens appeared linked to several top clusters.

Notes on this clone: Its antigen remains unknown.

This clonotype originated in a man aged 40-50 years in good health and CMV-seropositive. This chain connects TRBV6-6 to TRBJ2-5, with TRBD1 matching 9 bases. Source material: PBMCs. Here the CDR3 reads CASTSQGAETQYF. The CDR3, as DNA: TGTGCCAGCACCTCACAGGGGGCAGAGACCCAGTACTTC.